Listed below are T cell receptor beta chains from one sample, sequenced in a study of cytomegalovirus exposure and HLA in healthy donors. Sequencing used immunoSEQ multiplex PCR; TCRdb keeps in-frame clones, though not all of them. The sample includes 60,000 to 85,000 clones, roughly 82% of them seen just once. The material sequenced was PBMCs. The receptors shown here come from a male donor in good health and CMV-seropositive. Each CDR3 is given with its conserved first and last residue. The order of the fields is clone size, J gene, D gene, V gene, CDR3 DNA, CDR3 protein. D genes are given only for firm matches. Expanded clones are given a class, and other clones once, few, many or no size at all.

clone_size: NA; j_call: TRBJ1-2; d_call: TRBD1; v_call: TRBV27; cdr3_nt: TGTGCCAGCAGTTCGACAGGGGACTTGAACTATGGCTACACCTTC; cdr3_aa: CASSSTGDLNYGYTF
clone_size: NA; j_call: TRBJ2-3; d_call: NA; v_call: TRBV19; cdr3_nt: TGTGCCAGTAGTTTCGGACTATTCACAGATACGCAGTATTTT; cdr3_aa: CASSFGLFTDTQYF
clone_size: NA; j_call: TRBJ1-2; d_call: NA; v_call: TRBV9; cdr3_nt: TGTGCCAGCAGCTATACAGGGTCCTATGGCTACACCTTC; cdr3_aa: CASSYTGSYGYTF
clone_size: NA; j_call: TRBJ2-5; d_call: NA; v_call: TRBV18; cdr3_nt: TGTGCCAGCTCACCACAGGGGTTGGAGACCCAGTACTTC; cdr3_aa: CASSPQGLETQYF
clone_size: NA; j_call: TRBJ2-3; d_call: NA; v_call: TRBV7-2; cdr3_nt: TGTGCCAGCAGCTTATGGTCAGGGTTACCAGATACGCAGTATTTT; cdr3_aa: CASSLWSGLPDTQYF
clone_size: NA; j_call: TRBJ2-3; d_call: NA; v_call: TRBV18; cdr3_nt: TGTGCCAGCTCCCCGCTGGGGAGGATGGATACGCAGTATTTT; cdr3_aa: CASSPLGRMDTQYF
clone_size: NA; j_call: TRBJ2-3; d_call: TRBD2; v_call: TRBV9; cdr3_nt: TGTGCCAGCAGCCTCAACCTTGGACTAGCAGAGGATACGCAGTATTTT; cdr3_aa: CASSLNLGLAEDTQYF
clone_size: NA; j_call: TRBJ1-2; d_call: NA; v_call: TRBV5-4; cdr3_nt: TGTGCCAGCAGCTTGGACGGGGAACAGGGAAAGGACTACACCTTC; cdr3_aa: CASSLDGEQGKDYTF
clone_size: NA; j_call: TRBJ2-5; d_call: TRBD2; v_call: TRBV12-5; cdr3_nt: TGTGCTAGTGGTTGGGGGACTAGCGGGGGGTTGAGGGAGACCCAGTACTTC; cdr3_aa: CASGWGTSGGLRETQYF
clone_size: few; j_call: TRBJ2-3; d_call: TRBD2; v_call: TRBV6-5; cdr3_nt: TGTGCCTGCGGGGGGGGCAGTGATACGCAGTATTTT; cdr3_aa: CACGGGSDTQYF
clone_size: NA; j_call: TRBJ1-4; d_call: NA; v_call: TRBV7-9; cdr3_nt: TGTGCCAGCAGCTTAAGCAGGGGACGGAGTAATGAAAAACTGTTTTTT; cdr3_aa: CASSLSRGRSNEKLFF
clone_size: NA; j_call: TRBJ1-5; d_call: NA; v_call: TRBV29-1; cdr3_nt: TGCAGCGTTGCTCAGGGGAACAATCAGCCCCAGCATTTT; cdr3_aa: CSVAQGNNQPQHF
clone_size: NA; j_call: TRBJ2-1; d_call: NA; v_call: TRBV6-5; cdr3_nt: TGTGCCAGCAGTTATAGGGGCCCCTACAATGAGCAGTTCTTC; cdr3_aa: CASSYRGPYNEQFF
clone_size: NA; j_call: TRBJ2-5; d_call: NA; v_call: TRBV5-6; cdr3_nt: TGTGCCAGCAGGAAGGGGCTGGGGGCGCGGGAGACCCAGTACTTC; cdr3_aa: CASRKGLGARETQYF
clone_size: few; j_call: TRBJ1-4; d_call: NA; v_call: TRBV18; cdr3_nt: TGTGCCAGCTCCCCCAGACCGGGTACTAATGAAAAACTGTTTTTT; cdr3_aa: CASSPRPGTNEKLFF
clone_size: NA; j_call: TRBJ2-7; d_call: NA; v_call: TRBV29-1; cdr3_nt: TGCAGCGTTGAGGCCAGGGGCTACGAGCAGTACTTC; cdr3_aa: CSVEARGYEQYF
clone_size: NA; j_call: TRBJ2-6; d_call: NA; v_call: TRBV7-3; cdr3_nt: TGTGCCAGCAGCTTCGGGGGTGGGGCCAACGTCCTGACTTTC; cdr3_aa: CASSFGGGANVLTF
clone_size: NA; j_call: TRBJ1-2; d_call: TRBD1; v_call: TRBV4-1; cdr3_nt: TGCGCCAGCAGCCAGGTTGGACAGGGGGTCGATAACTATGGCTACACCTTC; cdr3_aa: CASSQVGQGVDNYGYTF
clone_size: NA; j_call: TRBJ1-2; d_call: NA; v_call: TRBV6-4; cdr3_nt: TGTGCCAGCAGTGACCACCAGGGCTATGGCTACACCTTC; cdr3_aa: CASSDHQGYGYTF
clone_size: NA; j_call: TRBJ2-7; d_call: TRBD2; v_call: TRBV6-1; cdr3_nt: TGTGCCAGCAGTGGCACGGAAACTAGCGGGGGCTACGAGCAGTACTTC; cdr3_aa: CASSGTETSGGYEQYF
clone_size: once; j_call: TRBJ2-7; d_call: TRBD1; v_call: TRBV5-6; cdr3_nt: TGTGCCAGCAGCTTGGGTTTCGCAGGGGGCTACGAGCAGTACTTC; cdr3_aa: CASSLGFAGGYEQYF
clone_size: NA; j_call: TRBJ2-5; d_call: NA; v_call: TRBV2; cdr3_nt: TGTGCCAGCAGTGACAGGGCAGAGACCCAGTACTTC; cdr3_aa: CASSDRAETQYF
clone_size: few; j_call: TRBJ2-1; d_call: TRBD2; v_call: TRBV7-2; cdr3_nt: TGTGCCAGCAGCTCGGAGACTAGCGGGAAACATGAGCAGTTCTTC; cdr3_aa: CASSSETSGKHEQFF
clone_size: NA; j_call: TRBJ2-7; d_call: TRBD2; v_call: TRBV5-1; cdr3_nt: TGCGCCAGCGGCACTAGCGGGGTTACCTACGAGCAGTACTTC; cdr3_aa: CASGTSGVTYEQYF
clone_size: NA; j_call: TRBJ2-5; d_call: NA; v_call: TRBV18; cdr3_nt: TGTGCCAGCTCACAACCGACTGGTGTCGTCGAGACCCAGTACTTC; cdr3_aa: CASSQPTGVVETQYF
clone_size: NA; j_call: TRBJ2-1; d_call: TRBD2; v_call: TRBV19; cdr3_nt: TGTGCCAGTAGTCCCTCGACTAGCGGCAAATACAATGAGCAGTTCTTC; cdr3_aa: CASSPSTSGKYNEQFF